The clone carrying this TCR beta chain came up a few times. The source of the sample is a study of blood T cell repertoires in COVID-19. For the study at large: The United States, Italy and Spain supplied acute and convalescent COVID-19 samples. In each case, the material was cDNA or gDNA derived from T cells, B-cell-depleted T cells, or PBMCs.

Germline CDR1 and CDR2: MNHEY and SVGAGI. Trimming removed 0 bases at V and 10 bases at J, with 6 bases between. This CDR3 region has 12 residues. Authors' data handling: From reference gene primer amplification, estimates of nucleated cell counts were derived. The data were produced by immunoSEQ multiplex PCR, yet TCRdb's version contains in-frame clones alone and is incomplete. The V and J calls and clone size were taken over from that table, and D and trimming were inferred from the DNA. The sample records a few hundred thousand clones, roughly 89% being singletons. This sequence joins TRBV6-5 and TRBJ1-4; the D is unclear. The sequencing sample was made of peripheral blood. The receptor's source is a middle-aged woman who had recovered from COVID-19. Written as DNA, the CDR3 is TGTGCCAGCAGTTACTCGAGCGGAAAACTGTTTTTT. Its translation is CASSYSSGKLFF.